This entry features one TCR beta chain sequence. The time point was: recipient sample about 28 days before transplant, after cytoreduction. The table came from immunoSEQ multiplex PCR; TCRdb's copy has only in-frame clones and leaves some out. This table holds around 28,000 clones, under 95% found once. This CDR3 comprises 13 residues. The V gene's germline CDR1 is MNHNS and CDR2 SASEGT. V lost 8 bases to trimming and J lost 7 bases; unmatched junction nucleotides: 5. These data belong to a study of T cell clonotyping in hematopoietic cell transplantation. Study details: Recipient samples before transplant were obtained post-cytoreduction.

The chain couples TRBV6-1 to TRBJ1-4; 9 bases map to TRBD1. This clonotype was sampled from a middle-aged man with acute myeloid leukemia. Some clones in this sample may be carry-over from other donors' samples. Sample: peripheral blood mononuclear cells, taken before stem cell transplant. The CDR3 DNA reads TGTGCCAGCTCCGGGACAGGGAGTGAAAAACTGTTTTTT. This translates into CASSGTGSEKLFF.